The entry below gives a single TCR beta chain sequence along with its context. Per the study methods: Reference gene primer amplification gave estimated nucleated cell counts. Sequenced by immunoSEQ multiplex PCR; TCRdb stores in-frame clones only, minus some. The DNA gave D and trimming, while V, J and clone size come from that table. Among fewer than 200,000 clones, roughly 87% were seen once, and the ten largest hold about 7.1%. The CDR3 has 13 amino acids. Germline V gene data show CDR1 as SQVTM and CDR2 as ANQGSEA. The trim removed 3 bases at V and 7 bases at J, leaving 6 bases unmatched. Patients at the Seattle site were enrolled during active infection and followed longitudinally. This record belongs to a study of blood T cell repertoires in COVID-19. Study details: Whether acute or convalescent, the COVID-19 samples came from the United States, Italy and Spain.

The sequencing sample was made of peripheral blood. This receptor was identified in an older woman with COVID-19, enrolled during active disease. This chain uses TRBV29-1 with TRBJ1-2; TRBD1 aligns across 9 bases. This CDR3 is CSVDPQGAGGYTF. CDR3 DNA sequence: TGCAGCGTTGACCCACAGGGGGCAGGTGGCTACACCTTC.